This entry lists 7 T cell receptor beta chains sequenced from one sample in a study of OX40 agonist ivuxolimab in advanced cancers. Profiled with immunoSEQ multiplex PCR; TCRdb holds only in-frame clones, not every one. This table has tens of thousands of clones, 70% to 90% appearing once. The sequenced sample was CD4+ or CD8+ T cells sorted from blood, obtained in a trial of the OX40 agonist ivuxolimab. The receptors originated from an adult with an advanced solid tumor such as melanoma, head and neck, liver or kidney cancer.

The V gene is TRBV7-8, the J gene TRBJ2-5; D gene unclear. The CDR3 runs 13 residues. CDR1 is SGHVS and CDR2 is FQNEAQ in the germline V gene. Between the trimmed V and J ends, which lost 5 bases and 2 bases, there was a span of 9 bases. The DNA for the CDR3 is TGTGCCAGCAGCCCCCCACGGCAAGAGACCCAGTACTTC. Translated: CASSPPRQETQYF.

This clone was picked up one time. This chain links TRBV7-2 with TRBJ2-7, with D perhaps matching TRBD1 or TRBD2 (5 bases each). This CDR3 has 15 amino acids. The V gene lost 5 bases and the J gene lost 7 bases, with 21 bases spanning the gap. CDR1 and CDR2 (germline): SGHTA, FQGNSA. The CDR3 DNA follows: TGTGCCAGCAGCCGTACGGGACCGATGGACCGGGAGCAGTACTTC. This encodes CASSRTGPMDREQYF. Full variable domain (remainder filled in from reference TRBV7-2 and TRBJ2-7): GAGVSQSPSNKVTEKGKDVELRCDPISGHTALYWYRQSLGQGLEFLIYFQGNSAPDKSGLPSDRFSAERTGGSVSTLTIQRTQQEDSAVYLCASSRTGPMDREQYFGPGTRLTVT.

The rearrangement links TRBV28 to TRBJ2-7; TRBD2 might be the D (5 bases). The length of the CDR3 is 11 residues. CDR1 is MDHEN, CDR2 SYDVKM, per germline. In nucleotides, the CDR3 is TGTGCTTCGCACGGGACCTACGAGCAGTACTTC. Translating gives CASHGTYEQYF.

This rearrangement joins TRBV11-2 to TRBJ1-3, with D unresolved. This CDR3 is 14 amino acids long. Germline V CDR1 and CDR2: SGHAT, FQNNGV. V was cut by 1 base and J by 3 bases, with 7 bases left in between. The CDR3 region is CASSLAHVGNTIYF. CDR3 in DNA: TGTGCCAGCAGCTTAGCCCATGTTGGAAACACCATATATTTT.

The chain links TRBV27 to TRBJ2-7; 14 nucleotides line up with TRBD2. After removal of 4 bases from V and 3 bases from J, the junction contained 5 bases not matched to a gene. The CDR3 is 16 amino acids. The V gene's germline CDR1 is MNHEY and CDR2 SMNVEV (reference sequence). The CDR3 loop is CASSSSTSGRVYEQYF. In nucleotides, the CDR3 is TGTGCCAGCAGTTCCTCGACTAGCGGGAGGGTCTACGAGCAGTACTTC.

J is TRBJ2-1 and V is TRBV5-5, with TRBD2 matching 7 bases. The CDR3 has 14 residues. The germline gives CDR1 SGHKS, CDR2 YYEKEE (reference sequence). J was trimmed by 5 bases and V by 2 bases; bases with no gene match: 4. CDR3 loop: CASSFTSENNEQFF. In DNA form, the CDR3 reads TGTGCCAGCAGCTTCACTAGCGAAAACAATGAGCAGTTCTTC.

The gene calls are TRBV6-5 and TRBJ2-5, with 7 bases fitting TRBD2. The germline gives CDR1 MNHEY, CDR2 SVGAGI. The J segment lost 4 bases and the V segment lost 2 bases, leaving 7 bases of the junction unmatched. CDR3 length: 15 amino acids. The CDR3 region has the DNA TGTGCCAGCAGTTACGGTGGCGGGAGAGGAGAGACCCAGTACTTC. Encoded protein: CASSYGGGRGETQYF.